Listed here is a single TCR beta chain. Original analysis: Nucleated cell counts were estimated from reference gene primer amplification. Profiling relied on immunoSEQ multiplex PCR, and the TCRdb table lists in-frame clones only, not all of them. From that table come the V and J calls and clone size; the DNA was used to work out D and trimming. The sample has 120,000 or so clones; 88% are singletons. V was shortened by 2 bases and J by 0 bases, with 11 bases between the two germline ends. Looked up from germline, CDR1 is MNHEY and CDR2 is SVGAGI. CDR3 length: 16 amino acids. These data belong to a study of blood T cell repertoires in COVID-19. Study summary: Researchers got acute and convalescent COVID-19 samples from the United States, Italy and Spain. From T cells, B-cell-depleted T cells, or PBMCs came the material, which was cDNA or gDNA.

This TCR derives from a woman in her forties or fifties with acute or convalescent COVID-19. The V and J genes are TRBV6-5 and TRBJ1-3, with a tentative D call TRBD1 (5 bases). Input material: peripheral blood. The CDR3 region is CASSYGAPSSGNTIYF. The DNA for the CDR3 is TGTGCCAGCAGTTACGGGGCTCCCTCCTCTGGAAACACCATATATTTT.